This T cell receptor (beta chain) was identified during a study of PD-1 blockade in classical Hodgkin lymphoma (dated by TCRdb to 2018 to 2021). Study-level background: Nivolumab dosing was 3 mg/kg intravenously every 2 weeks, continuing until either disease progression or unacceptable toxicity. A peripheral blood immune signature of response to PD-1 blockade in classical Hodgkin lymphoma was defined using TCR beta sequencing and CyTOF.

The Qiagen DNeasy kit was used to extract genomic DNA both from unsorted PBMCs and from the negatively selected CD4+ and CD8+ fractions. Amplification of TCR beta CDR3 regions was done by immunoSEQ multiplex PCR with primers that anneal to V and J segments. A synthetic immune receptor repertoire was used to minimize amplification bias, and remaining bias was computationally removed after sequencing. Turning to the authors' computational methods: Repertoire diversity was quantified as the Shannon entropy index using custom Python scripts. The unsorted, CD4+ and CD8+ repertoires were each analyzed separately, with the exception of combined analyses, where CD4+ and CD8+ sequences were merged in silico. A clone was considered expanded if an increase in frequency of at least 2-fold after treatment relative to C1D1 was found, and a pseudocount of 0.5 was applied to clones undetected at baseline. Singleton clones were defined as clones with 0 or 1 copy at C1D1, and non-singleton clones were defined as clones with 2 or more copies. Clones expanded in unsorted samples were assigned a CD4+, CD8+ or unknown annotation through matching of protein sequences in sorted samples from the same patient. Wilcoxon tests were applied to paired samples to test diversity changes from C1D1 to C4D1. This is the immuneACCESS table as TCRdb keeps it, with only in-frame sequences that have V and J called. A part of the clones is gone; compared with another copy, unresolved V genes explain less than half, and the rest is unexplained. V and J calls and clone size come straight from that table; D and trimming were deduced from the DNA. A total of approximately 21,000 clones appear in this sample, 60% to 75% of them only once. The top ten clonotypes cover 15% to 20% of the sample.

This clone came up a few times. Its antigen specificity is not known. Base-call qualities are not available, and no considerably larger clone is one nucleotide away. The time point label for this specimen denotes: cycle 4 day 1 (C4D1), after less than 7 weeks of nivolumab. Every trial patient had relapsed following autologous stem cell transplantation, and prior brentuximab vedotin exposure was what differed among cohorts A, B and C. The trial cohort comprised some 60 patients with relapsed/refractory classical Hodgkin lymphoma whose best overall responses were complete response, partial response or progressive disease. Single-agent nivolumab was administered to trial patients in the multi-cohort phase II CheckMate 205 trial. An independent review committee assessed best overall response using the 2007 International Working Group response criteria. Trial PBMCs were collected immediately before nivolumab initiation (C1D1) and during therapy at cycle 2 day 1 and cycle 4 day 1. After peripheral blood was drawn into 8 mL Vacutainer Cell Preparation Tubes, PBMCs were isolated by centrifugation and then cryopreserved.

Paper-wide results and their limitations: Lower diversity was seen in patients whose nivolumab began less than 1 year after ASCT, and these patients were left out of later analyses so that immune reconstitution would not confound the results. Baseline TCR diversity was reported to be lower in newly diagnosed patients than in healthy donors and to be lower still in relapsed/refractory patients. Baseline diversity similar to that of newly diagnosed patients was observed in trial patients achieving complete response, whereas significantly lower diversity was observed in partial responders and progressors. A significant rise by C4D1 was seen in CD4+ but not CD8+ TCR diversity (p=0.0027 vs p=0.16), with the rise being most apparent in complete responders (p=0.02). The study was limited to a single clinical trial cohort, and causes of repertoire differences, possibly disease activity or prior therapy, remained undefined.

The CDR3 numbers 16 residues from cysteine through phenylalanine. Only the CDR3 DNA stays, 48 bases, in frame from base 1. Trimming accounts for 3 bases at V and 4 bases at J, while the number of junction bases matched to no gene is 10. CDR1 and CDR2, looked up from the germline V gene, are MGHDK and SYGVNS. Recombination linked TRBV25-1 to TRBJ2-5; 8 bases in the middle match TRBD1. The origin of this receptor is a human donor with classical Hodgkin lymphoma. The source material was peripheral blood mononuclear cells (PBMCs), sampled before the fourth cycle of nivolumab. CDR3 reads: CASSDSGPTGVETQYF. In nucleotide form, the sequence is TGTGCCAGCAGTGACTCCGGCCCGACAGGGGTAGAGACCCAGTACTTC.